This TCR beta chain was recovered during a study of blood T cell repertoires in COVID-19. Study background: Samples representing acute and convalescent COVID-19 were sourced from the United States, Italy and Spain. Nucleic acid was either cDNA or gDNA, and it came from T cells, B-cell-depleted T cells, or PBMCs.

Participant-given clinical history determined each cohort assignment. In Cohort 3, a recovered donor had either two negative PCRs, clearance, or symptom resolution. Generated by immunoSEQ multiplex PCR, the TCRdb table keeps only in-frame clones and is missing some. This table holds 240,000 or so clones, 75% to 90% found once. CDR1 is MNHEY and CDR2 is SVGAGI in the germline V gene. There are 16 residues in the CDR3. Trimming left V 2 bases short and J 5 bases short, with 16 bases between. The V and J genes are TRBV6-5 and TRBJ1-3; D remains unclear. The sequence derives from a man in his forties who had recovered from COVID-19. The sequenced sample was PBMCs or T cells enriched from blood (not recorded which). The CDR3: CASSYDYRDVRNTIYF. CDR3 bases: TGTGCCAGCAGTTACGACTATCGGGATGTCAGAAACACCATATATTTT.